This T cell receptor (beta chain) comes out of a study of pediatric ulcerative colitis. Method: immunoSEQ multiplex PCR; TCRdb's copy keeps in-frame clones and lacks some. The table shows fewer than 20,000 clones, with roughly 70% occurring only once. Regarding the study as a whole: A couple of rectal CDR3 clonotypes occurred in all ulcerative colitis patients.

CDR1 is LNHDA and CDR2 is SQIVND in the germline V gene (reference sequence). The length of the CDR3 is 13 residues. The V and J ends lost 8 bases and 7 bases respectively, with 17 bases between them. On this clone itself: Antigen unknown.

Rectal tissue came from one to two pinch biopsies taken at colonoscopy. Sequenced input: gut tissue. The receptor's source is a boy between 5 and 17 years old with moderate ulcerative colitis. The V call is TRBV19, the J call TRBJ2-5; D remains ambiguous. The DNA of the CDR3 is TGTGCCAGTTTTAGCAGAGAAGAAGGGACCCAGTACTTC. Its translation: CASFSREEGTQYF.